This T cell receptor (beta chain) was captured by sequencing in a study of neurological immune-mediated disorders. Overall study findings and caveats: None of the CDR3 amino acid sequences found in expanded clones was shared across subjects. This suggests that the TCR-beta repertoires were private in all groups. The greatest TCR clonal expansion appeared in HTLV-1-associated myelopathy and the smallest, falling below healthy controls, in multiple sclerosis.

The V gene lost 3 bases and the J gene lost 7 bases, with 11 bases spanning the gap. This CDR3 is built from 14 residues. The germline gives CDR1 SGDLS, CDR2 YYNGEE. Time point indicated: technical triplicate 3. The sorted libraries drew on about a million T cells that were CD4+ or CD8+. The cDNA was produced through 5'RACE with 10-nucleotide random UMIs. TCRdb fed the 5' RACE reads into MiXCR, producing one record per CDR3 protein. This table holds tens of thousands of distinct CDR3 sequences, about a sixth found once. This clonotype was seen at least ten times. Its antigen is still unknown. This chain joins TRBV9 and TRBJ1-6; TRBD1 is a possible D gene (5 bases). The receptor was derived from a female donor with HTLV-1-associated myelopathy (HAM/TSP). The sample consisted of CD4+ T cells from blood. This chain's CDR3 is CASSAGDLNSPLHF. DNA for the CDR3: TGTGCCAGCAGCGCTGGGGACCTGAATTCACCCCTCCACTTT.